Shown below are 19 T cell receptor beta chains from a single sample sequenced in a study of CD8+ T cells in alopecia areata. Documented treatment: oral pan-JAK inhibitor, 5-10 mg twice daily. Following RNA extraction, reverse transcription yielded cDNA that acted as the sequencing template. The data were produced by immunoSEQ multiplex PCR, yet TCRdb's version contains in-frame clones alone and is incomplete. The table has 120,000 or so clones, about 61% seen once; the top ten hold 25% to 35%. Specimen: CD8+ T cells sorted from blood, collected at week 4, from a patient treated with tofacitinib. The receptor source for this set is a human donor with alopecia areata.

The chain is built from TRBV6-6 and TRBJ1-5; D gene ambiguous. The CDR3 is made up of 13 amino acids. Germline CDR1 MNHNY, CDR2 SVGAGI (reference sequence). Trimming removed 6 bases at V and 5 bases at J, with 11 bases between. In DNA form, the CDR3 reads TGTGCCAGCAGGGCCCTGGAGGATCAGCCCCAGCATTTT. It yields the protein CASRALEDQPQHF.

The chain recombines TRBV4-2 with TRBJ1-2; possible D gene TRBD1, 5 bases. Germline CDR1 LGHNA, CDR2 YNFKEQ. CDR3 length: 12 residues. V dropped 4 bases and J dropped 4 bases, with 7 bases sitting between them. CDR3 amino acids: CASSRDSYGYTF. In DNA form, the CDR3 reads TGTGCCAGCAGCCGAGACAGCTATGGCTACACCTTC.

The rearrangement joins TRBV7-9 to TRBJ1-1; D remains unclear. Germline V CDR1 and CDR2: SEHNR, FQNEAQ (reference sequence). V was trimmed by 6 bases and J by 1 base, leaving 9 bases between them. The CDR3 runs 13 residues. The DNA of the CDR3 is TGTGCCAGCAGTCAAACACGGAACACTGAAGCTTTCTTT. It specifies CASSQTRNTEAFF.

This clone has only one observation. V gene TRBV30 combines with J gene TRBJ1-1; no definite D call. V gave up 5 bases and J gave up 6 bases, with 7 bases separating them. The CDR3 runs 10 residues. Germline CDR1 GTSNPN, CDR2 SVGIG (reference sequence). The CDR3 loop reads CAWGISEAFF. CDR3 DNA sequence: TGTGCCTGGGGCATTTCTGAAGCTTTCTTT.

The CDR3 region is CATSRDLDEPNYGYTF. For the CDR3, the DNA is TGTGCCACCAGCAGAGATCTGGACGAACCGAACTATGGCTACACCTTC. The gene calls are TRBV15 and TRBJ1-2; no definite D call. V lost 0 bases to trimming and J lost 2 bases, with 13 bases between them. Germline CDR1 and CDR2: LNHNV and YYDKDF (reference sequence). This CDR3 is 16 amino acids long.

The rearrangement links TRBV30 to TRBJ1-4, with D possibly being TRBD1 (6 bases). Per the germline V gene, CDR1 is GTSNPN and CDR2 is SVGIG (reference sequence). V was trimmed by 0 bases and J by 4 bases, leaving 12 bases between them. CDR3 length equals 15 residues. CDR3 amino acids: CAWSVEGGDNEKLFF. In nucleotides, the CDR3 is TGTGCCTGGAGTGTTGAGGGGGGAGATAATGAAAAACTGTTTTTT. The entire variable domain, with the rest obtained from reference TRBV30 and TRBJ1-4, is as follows: SQTIHQWPATLVQPVGSPLSLECTVEGTSNPNLYWYRQAAGRGLQLLFYSVGIGQISSEVPQNLSASRPQDRQFILSSKKLLLSDSGFYLCAWSVEGGDNEKLFFGSGTQLSVL.

The rearrangement links TRBV30 to TRBJ1-5, with D unclear. CDR3 length: 12 amino acids. CDR1 is GTSNPN and CDR2 is SVGIG in the germline V gene (reference sequence). With 3 bases removed from V and 4 bases from J, the gap between germline ends came to 7 bases. CDR3 nucleotide sequence: TGTGCCTGGAGCGAGGTTAATCAGCCCCAGCATTTT. Translation: CAWSEVNQPQHF.

This clone was seen only once. V gene TRBV27 combines with J gene TRBJ2-1; perhaps D is TRBD1 or TRBD2 (6 bases each). The length of the CDR3 is 12 residues. Germline CDR1 and CDR2: MNHEY and SMNVEV (reference sequence). The ends were cut back, 3 bases at V and 10 bases at J, with 10 bases in the middle. This chain's CDR3 is CASSFMGGEQFF. The CDR3 nucleotides are TGTGCCAGCAGTTTTATGGGGGGCGAGCAGTTCTTC.

The chain recombines TRBV19 with TRBJ1-1; 7 positions match TRBD1. This CDR3 region has 13 residues. V lost 4 bases and J lost 8; bases outside the gene matches: 7. Germline V gene lookup returns CDR1 LNHDA and CDR2 SQIVND (reference sequence). The CDR3: CASSTYRGTEAFF. The DNA for the CDR3 is TGTGCCAGTAGTACATACAGGGGCACCGAAGCTTTCTTT.

The CDR3 DNA reads as TGTGCCTGGAGTGGCAACACAGGAAACACCATATATTTT. It encodes CAWSGNTGNTIYF. The chain combines TRBV30 with TRBJ1-3; D gene uncertain. V dropped 1 base and J dropped 4 bases, with 8 bases sitting between them. CDR1 GTSNPN and CDR2 SVGIG come from the germline V gene (reference sequence). The CDR3 has 13 residues.

The sample holds one count of this clone. Mismatch with germline at one junction end may stem from a read error. V is TRBV9 and J is TRBJ2-1; the match to TRBD2 covers 11 bases. The CDR3 length is 15 residues. CDR1 is SGDLS and CDR2 is YYNGEE in the germline V gene. CDR3 in amino acids: CASSVESASGGPLVF. In DNA form, the CDR3 reads TGTGCCAGCAGCGTAGAGAGTGCTAGCGGGGGGCCTTTAGTCTTC.

DNA for the CDR3: TGCAGCGTATCGGGGATCCTCGGGACCTACAATGAGCAGTTCTTC. Protein sequence: CSVSGILGTYNEQFF. The chain combines TRBV29-1 with TRBJ2-1; possibly TRBD2 for D (5 bases). The CDR3 loop spans 15 amino acids. CDR1 and CDR2 from the germline V gene are SQVTM and ANQGSEA. Trimming shortened V by 6 bases and J by 2 bases, and 17 bases separated the two germline ends.

CDR3 region: CAWSDSFSNYGYTF. The CDR3, as DNA: TGTGCCTGGAGTGATTCATTCTCTAACTATGGCTACACCTTC. The chain is built from TRBV30 and TRBJ1-2; the D is unclear. Germline lookup yields CDR1 GTSNPN and CDR2 SVGIG (reference sequence). Trimming removed 1 base at V and 0 bases at J, with 9 bases between. This CDR3 has 14 amino acids.

The V gene is TRBV7-9, the J gene TRBJ2-1; 8 positions match TRBD1. CDR3 length: 15 amino acids. The ends lost 3 bases at V and 4 bases at J; junction bases unmatched: 5. Germline V CDR1 and CDR2: SEHNR, FQNEAQ (reference sequence). Here the CDR3 DNA reads TGTGCCAGCAGCTTCGACAGGGGACGATACAATGAGCAGTTCTTC. Its translation is CASSFDRGRYNEQFF.

DNA of the CDR3: TGTGCCAGCAGCTACTTAGCAGGGGGCACCGGGATGAACACTGAAGCTTTCTTT. It translates to CASSYLAGGTGMNTEAFF. The chain combines TRBV7-6 with TRBJ1-1; 8 bases fit TRBD1. J lost 0 bases, V lost 4 bases, and 13 bases had no gene match. Per the germline V gene, CDR1 is SGHVS and CDR2 is FNYEAQ. There are 18 residues in the CDR3.

This clone has only a few counts. The chain couples TRBV4-1 to TRBJ2-7; weak D call: TRBD1 (6 bases). CDR3 size: 12 residues. Germline V CDR1 and CDR2: MGHRA, YSYEKL. V was shortened by 5 bases and J by 6 bases, with 11 bases between the two germline ends. DNA for the CDR3: TGCGCCAGCAGCAGACAGGTTGGCGAGCAGTACTTC. It encodes CASSRQVGEQYF.

V and J are TRBV27 and TRBJ2-5; D gene unclear. The CDR3 spans 14 residues. V lost 4 bases and J lost 1, with 10 bases in between. Germline V CDR1 and CDR2: MNHEY, SMNVEV (reference sequence). CDR3 DNA sequence: TGTGCCAGCAGTTCCCTTCGACCCCAAGAGACCCAGTACTTC. It encodes CASSSLRPQETQYF.

The CDR3 DNA sequence: TGTGCCATCATGGACCTGTACGAGCAGTACTTC. It translates to CAIMDLYEQYF. The chain links TRBV10-3 to TRBJ2-7; no reliable D call. V lost 7 bases, J lost 4 bases, and 8 bases lay in between. The CDR3 spans 11 residues. Germline CDR1 reads ENHRY; CDR2 reads SYGVKD.

The V gene is TRBV27, the J gene TRBJ1-5; TRBD1 might be the D (6 bases). The CDR3 extends over 15 amino acids. With 8 bases removed from V and 0 bases from J, the gap between germline ends came to 14 bases. The germline gives CDR1 MNHEY, CDR2 SMNVEV (reference sequence). In DNA, the CDR3 is TGTGCCAGCGGAGGGGGAGGGAATAGCAATCAGCCCCAGCATTTT. Protein product: CASGGGGNSNQPQHF.